The 26 T cell receptor beta chains reported below all come from one sample, sequenced in a study of blood T cell repertoires in COVID-19. TCRdb's copy holds only in-frame clones and misses some; the assay was immunoSEQ multiplex PCR. The sample lists 260,000 or so clones, roughly four fifths occurring once. The material sequenced was PBMCs or T cells enriched from blood (not recorded which). These receptors all come from a woman aged 40 to 50 who had been exposed to COVID-19.

This clone occurred a few times. Other DNA sequences in this specimen translate into the identical CDR3. V is TRBV6-5 and J is TRBJ1-2; D is possibly TRBD1 (6 bases). V was pared by 6 bases and J by 2 bases, with 10 bases between. Germline values: CDR1 MNHEY, CDR2 SVGAGI. This CDR3 spans 13 amino acids. CDR3 DNA sequence: TGTGCCAGCAGCCCCGACAGGAACTATGGCTACACCTTC. The encoded protein is CASSPDRNYGYTF.

This chain uses TRBV9 with TRBJ2-5, with D possibly being TRBD2 (5 bases). Trimming removed 2 bases at V and 5 bases at J, with 16 bases between. This CDR3 spans 15 amino acids. Germline CDR1 and CDR2: SGDLS and YYNGEE. For the CDR3, the DNA is TGTGCCAGCAGCGTGGGAGCGGTGGGCCTGGAGACCCAGTACTTC. Amino acid sequence: CASSVGAVGLETQYF.

A few counts support this clone. The J gene is TRBJ2-1, the V gene TRBV5-5, with 7 bases that match TRBD2. The CDR3 has 16 amino acids. The germline V gene encodes CDR1 SGHKS and CDR2 YYEKEE (reference sequence). V was pared by 3 bases and J by 0 bases, with 6 bases of the junction left unmatched. The CDR3 region is CASSSERGDSYNEQFF. CDR3 coding DNA: TGTGCCAGCAGCTCCGAGCGGGGCGACTCCTACAATGAGCAGTTCTTC.

There are a few counts of this clone. This chain joins TRBV28 and TRBJ2-7; TRBD1 matches 10 bases. V trimming: 5 bases; J trimming: 6 bases; junction bases outside the gene matches: 10. Germline V gene lookup returns CDR1 MDHEN and CDR2 SYDVKM. This CDR3 contains 15 residues. The CDR3 sequence: CASSLPGQGYREQYF. The CDR3 DNA follows: TGTGCCAGCAGTCTCCCGGGACAGGGGTACCGCGAGCAGTACTTC. Together with reference TRBV28 and TRBJ2-7, the CDR3 gives the full variable domain: DVKVTQSSRYLVKRTGEKVFLECVQDMDHENMFWYRQDPGLGLRLIYFSYDVKMKEKGDIPEGYSVSREKKERFSLILESASTNQTSMYLCASSLPGQGYREQYFGPGTRLTVT.

The gene calls are TRBV7-9 and TRBJ1-2; D gene uncertain. Germline CDR1 and CDR2: SEHNR and FQNEAQ (reference sequence). The CDR3 spans 12 residues. The germline V and J ends were trimmed by 4 bases and 7 bases, with 10 bases remaining between them. The CDR3 coding sequence is TGTGCCAGCAGCTCATCCCCCCCTGGCTACACCTTC. This encodes CASSSSPPGYTF.

The chain has TRBV5-4 and TRBJ1-1, with TRBD1 matching 8 bases. V lost 0 bases and J lost 5; bases outside the gene matches: 12. CDR1 is SGHNT, CDR2 YYREEE, per germline (reference sequence). The CDR3 loop spans 17 amino acids. CDR3 region: CASSLVIGTGGFTEAFF. The CDR3 DNA reads as TGTGCCAGCAGCTTGGTAATAGGAACAGGGGGTTTTACTGAAGCTTTCTTT. Together with reference TRBV5-4 and TRBJ1-1, the CDR3 gives the full variable domain: ETGVTQSPTHLIKTRGQQVTLRCSSQSGHNTVSWYQQALGQGPQFIFQYYREEENGRGNFPPRFSGLQFPNYSSELNVNALELDDSALYLCASSLVIGTGGFTEAFFGQGTRLTVV.

The chain is built from TRBV3-1 (or the pseudogene TRBV3-2) and TRBJ2-5; weak D call: TRBD2 (5 bases). This CDR3 is built from 18 residues. Germline V CDR1 and CDR2: LGHDT, YNNKEL (reference sequence). V was clipped by 0 bases and J by 7 bases, with 24 bases between them. The CDR3: CASSQDLSDPLGILTQYF. The CDR3 nucleotides are TGTGCCAGCAGCCAAGACCTGTCGGACCCACTAGGGATATTGACCCAGTACTTC.

The rearrangement uses TRBV15 and TRBJ2-1, with TRBD2 identical over 9 bases. The ends lost 0 bases at V and 4 bases at J; junction bases unmatched: 13. The CDR3 contains 19 residues. Germline V lookup: CDR1 LNHNV, CDR2 YYDKDF (reference sequence). The CDR3 sequence: CATSRDSPETSGPYNEQFF. The CDR3 DNA is TGTGCCACCAGCAGAGACAGTCCAGAGACTAGCGGACCTTACAATGAGCAGTTCTTC.

This sequence joins TRBV3-1 (or the pseudogene TRBV3-2) and TRBJ2-1, with D unclear. Between the trimmed V and J ends, which lost 5 bases and 10 bases, there was a span of 15 bases. Germline V gene data show CDR1 as LGHDT and CDR2 as YNNKEL (reference sequence). The CDR3 is 13 residues long. CDR3 in amino acids: CASSSPRVPEQFF. CDR3 sequence (DNA): TGTGCCAGCAGCTCTCCCCGGGTGCCAGAGCAGTTCTTC.

J is TRBJ2-1 and V is TRBV7-3, with D possibly matching TRBD1 (5 bases). The CDR3 extends over 15 amino acids. The V gene's germline CDR1 is SGHTA and CDR2 FQGTGA. V was clipped by 5 bases and J by 0 bases, with 11 bases between them. Written as DNA, the CDR3 is TGTGCCAGCAGCGCGACAGTGAACTCCTACAATGAGCAGTTCTTC. It codes for CASSATVNSYNEQFF.

CDR3 nucleotide sequence: TGTGCCAGTAGTCCCCTGGGTAGCGGGGGCGGCTCCTACAATGAGCAGTTCTTC. Translation: CASSPLGSGGGSYNEQFF. This chain joins TRBV19 and TRBJ2-1; the match to TRBD2 covers 9 bases. Losses at the gene ends were 5 bases for V and 0 bases for J; bases not matched to a gene: 11. The CDR3 totals 18 residues. From germline, CDR1 is LNHDA and CDR2 SQIVND (reference sequence).

The V call is TRBV5-4, the J call TRBJ2-2; D remains ambiguous. The V gene lost 2 bases and the J gene lost 0 bases, with 14 bases spanning the gap. Germline CDR1 reads SGHNT; CDR2 reads YYREEE (reference sequence). The CDR3 totals 17 residues. The CDR3 sequence: CASSFLMGSTNTGELFF. The CDR3 bases are TGTGCCAGCAGCTTTCTGATGGGCAGTACGAACACCGGGGAGCTGTTTTTT.

The rearrangement links TRBV10-3 to TRBJ1-4; D ambiguous. This CDR3 is built from 13 residues. Trimming removed 10 bases from V and 8 bases from J, with 17 bases in between. Germline-derived CDR1 and CDR2 are ENHRY and SYGVKD. CDR3 protein: CATAKRTGEKLFF. Here the CDR3 DNA reads TGTGCCACCGCGAAGCGGACGGGCGAAAAACTGTTTTTT.

The gene calls are TRBV30 and TRBJ2-3, with 8 bases matching TRBD1. The CDR3 length is 14 residues. Germline values: CDR1 GTSNPN, CDR2 SVGIG (reference sequence). The ends lost 4 bases at V and 1 base at J; junction bases unmatched: 4. CDR3 bases: TGTGCCTGGACCAGGGGGCTAGGCACAGATACGCAGTATTTT. Translating it yields CAWTRGLGTDTQYF.

V and J are TRBV5-1 and TRBJ2-2; D is unclear. Germline V lookup: CDR1 SGHRS, CDR2 YFSETQ. Between the trimmed V and J ends, which lost 1 base and 0 bases, there was a span of 7 bases. There are 15 residues in the CDR3. DNA of the CDR3: TGCGCCAGCAGCTTGCCAACTCCGAACACCGGGGAGCTGTTTTTT. It encodes CASSLPTPNTGELFF.

This sequence joins TRBV5-6 and TRBJ2-1, with TRBD2 matching 8 bases. Germline assignment: CDR1 SGHDT and CDR2 YYEEEE. The CDR3 spans 16 residues. J was trimmed by 6 bases and V by 0 bases; bases with no gene match: 8. This CDR3 reads CASSLVGLAKPNEQFF. Written as DNA, the CDR3 is TGTGCCAGCAGCTTGGTCGGACTAGCTAAGCCCAATGAGCAGTTCTTC.

The rearrangement uses TRBV5-6 and TRBJ1-6; no clear D gene. Per the germline V gene, CDR1 is SGHDT and CDR2 is YYEEEE. The ends were cut back, 4 bases at V and 0 bases at J, with 14 bases in the middle. This CDR3 spans 17 amino acids. The CDR3 spells CASSVTSASSYNSPLHF. The CDR3 DNA reads as TGTGCCAGCAGCGTGACATCGGCGAGCTCCTATAATTCACCCCTCCACTTT.

The chain has TRBV29-1 and TRBJ2-3; 10 bases are a match to TRBD1. V lost 4 bases and J lost 3; bases outside the gene matches: 7. Germline loops: CDR1 SQVTM, CDR2 ANQGSEA. The CDR3 runs to 15 residues. The CDR3 sequence is CSVGTGGSSTDTQYF. CDR3 DNA: TGCAGCGTTGGGACAGGGGGAAGTTCAACAGATACGCAGTATTTT.

The chain carries TRBV2 and TRBJ2-6; 11 positions match TRBD2. This CDR3 comprises 20 residues. Germline V gene sequence: CDR1 SNHLY, CDR2 FYNNEI. Trimming cost V 7 bases and J 0 bases; bases outside gene matches: 14. The CDR3 bases are TGTGCCAGCAACCCTTTACCGGGACTAGCGGCGAGCTCTGGGGCCAACGTCCTGACTTTC. Translated: CASNPLPGLAASSGANVLTF. Filled out from reference TRBV2 and TRBJ2-6, the complete variable domain reads EPEVTQTPSHQVTQMGQEVILRCVPISNHLYFYWYRQILGQKVEFLVSFYNNEISEKSEIFDDQFSVERPDGSNFTLKIRSTKLEDSAMYFCASNPLPGLAASSGANVLTFGAGSRLTVL.

This clone was recorded only once. This chain joins TRBV6-5 and TRBJ1-2; tentative D call: TRBD1 (5 bases). This CDR3 has 16 amino acids. Germline CDR1 is MNHEY and CDR2 is SVGAGI. The V end was cut by 0 bases, the J end by 8 bases, with 19 bases between. DNA for the CDR3: TGTGCCAGCAGTTACTCGCATCAAGGGGTCCTGCAGGGCTACACCTTC. Translated: CASSYSHQGVLQGYTF.

The V call is TRBV11-2, the J call TRBJ2-7; D possibly corresponds to TRBD2 (6 bases). The CDR3 is 15 amino acids. V gave up 5 bases and J gave up 6 bases, with 20 bases separating them. Germline V gene sequence: CDR1 SGHAT, CDR2 FQNNGV. As DNA, the CDR3 is TGTGCCAGCAGCCTGGGGGGTGGGACCGGGACCGAGCAGTACTTC. Its protein product is CASSLGGGTGTEQYF.

V gene TRBV19 combines with J gene TRBJ2-1; 7 bases agree with TRBD2. Germline CDR1 reads LNHDA; CDR2 reads SQIVND (reference sequence). V was clipped by 5 bases and J by 7 bases; unmatched bases: 14. CDR3 size: 16 residues. This chain's CDR3 is CASSPRRGKGGNEQFF. The CDR3 DNA follows: TGTGCCAGTAGTCCCCGGCGGGGGAAGGGTGGTAATGAGCAGTTCTTC.

This sequence joins TRBV7-6 and TRBJ2-7, with D perhaps matching TRBD2 (6 bases). Germline assignment: CDR1 SGHVS and CDR2 FNYEAQ. There are 16 residues in the CDR3. Trimming removed 0 bases at V and 1 base at J, with 13 bases between. CDR3 DNA sequence: TGTGCCAGCAGCTTAGCGGGGAGGAATGGGTCCTACGAGCAGTACTTC. Amino acid sequence: CASSLAGRNGSYEQYF. Together with reference TRBV7-6 and TRBJ2-7, the CDR3 gives the full variable domain: GAGVSQSPRYKVTKRGQDVALRCDPISGHVSLYWYRQALGQGPEFLTYFNYEAQQDKSGLPNDRFSAERPEGSISTLTIQRTEQRDSAMYRCASSLAGRNGSYEQYFGPGTRLTVT.

This clone has a handful of counts. The chain joins TRBV10-3 to TRBJ1-2, with 9 nucleotides matching TRBD1. Germline lookup yields CDR1 ENHRY and CDR2 SYGVKD. This CDR3 has 13 residues. With V trimmed by 11 bases and J by 3 bases, 7 bases remained unmatched. DNA of the CDR3: TGTGCCGCCTCAACAGGGGGCGACTATGGCTACACCTTC. This encodes CAASTGGDYGYTF.

V usage is TRBV28 and J usage is TRBJ1-5; D possibly corresponds to TRBD1 (6 bases). The ends were cut back, 5 bases at V and 7 bases at J, with 15 bases in the middle. This CDR3 spans 14 amino acids. Germline lookup yields CDR1 MDHEN and CDR2 SYDVKM. The CDR3 nucleotides read TGTGCCAGCAGTGTTCGACAGGTAGGACAGCCCCAGCATTTT. Protein product: CASSVRQVGQPQHF.

The chain combines TRBV28 with TRBJ1-1; the D gene is possibly TRBD1 (5 bases). The CDR3 has 15 residues. Germline V gives CDR1 MDHEN, CDR2 SYDVKM. V lost 5 bases to trimming and J lost 1 base, with 14 bases between them. The CDR3 DNA reads as TGTGCCAGCAGTCTGCTCGGGGGTGAGAACACTGAAGCTTTCTTT. Translating gives CASSLLGGENTEAFF. The complete variable domain, with remaining parts taken from reference TRBV28 and TRBJ1-1, reads DVKVTQSSRYLVKRTGEKVFLECVQDMDHENMFWYRQDPGLGLRLIYFSYDVKMKEKGDIPEGYSVSREKKERFSLILESASTNQTSMYLCASSLLGGENTEAFFGQGTRLTVV.